This T cell receptor beta chain was sequenced in a study of tissue T cells after allogeneic stem cell transplantation. About this clone itself: The antigen is not known. The genes and germline here are from mouse. The missing CDR3 end, 1 residue past where the read stops, is filled in from the germline J gene.

Study observations and caveats: Which tissue TCRs were alloreactive or antigen-specific was not determined. Some clones might be persisting host cells. Tissue-detected TCR repertoire was only partly captured by blood and spleen T cells. The patient cohort was small and clinically heterogeneous, with limited sampling depth.

TCRbeta CDR3 was sequenced at survey depth with template counts. Assay: immunoSEQ multiplex PCR; the TCRdb copy retains only in-frame clones and omits some. The sample has approximately 20,000 clones, approximately 70% seen once. The CDR3 sequence is 15 residues long. Trimming took 0 bases from V and 0 from J, leaving 10 bases between them. Germline V gene sequence: CDR1 GKSSPN, CDR2 SITVG. The chain is built from TRBV31 and TRBJ2-3, with a possible D match to TRBD1 (5 bases). This TCR came from a female BALB/c mouse in good health. These mice share the MHC haplotype H2-d. The material sequenced was blood. The CDR3 sequence: CAWSLLRASAETLYF. The CDR3 bases that were read are TGTGCCTGGAGTCTACTCAGGGCTAGTGCAGAAACGCTGTAT. Based on the CDR3 plus reference TRBV31 and TRBJ2-3, the full variable domain is AQTIHQWPVAEIKAVGSPLSLGCTIKGKSSPNLYWYWQATGGTLQQLFYSITVGQVESVVQLNLSASRPKDDQFILSTEKLLLSHSGFYLCAWSLLRASAETLYFGSGTRLTVL.